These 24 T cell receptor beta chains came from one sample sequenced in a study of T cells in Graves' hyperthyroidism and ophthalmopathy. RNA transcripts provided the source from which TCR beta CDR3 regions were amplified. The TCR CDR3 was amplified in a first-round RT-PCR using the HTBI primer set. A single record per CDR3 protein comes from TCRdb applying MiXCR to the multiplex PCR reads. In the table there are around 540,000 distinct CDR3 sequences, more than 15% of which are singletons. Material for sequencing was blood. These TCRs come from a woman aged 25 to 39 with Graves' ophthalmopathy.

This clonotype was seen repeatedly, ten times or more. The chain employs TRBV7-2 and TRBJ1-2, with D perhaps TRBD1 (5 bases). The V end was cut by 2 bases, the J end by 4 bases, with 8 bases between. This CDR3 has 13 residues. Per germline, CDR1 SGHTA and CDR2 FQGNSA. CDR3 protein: CASSLQQGYGYTF. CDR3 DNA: TGTGCCAGCAGCTTACAGCAGGGCTATGGCTACACCTTC.

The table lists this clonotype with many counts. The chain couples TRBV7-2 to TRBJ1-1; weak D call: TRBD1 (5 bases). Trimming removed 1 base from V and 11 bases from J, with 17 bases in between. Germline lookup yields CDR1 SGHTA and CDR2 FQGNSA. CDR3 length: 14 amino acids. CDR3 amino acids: CASSLDGGLNGAFF. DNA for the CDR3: TGTGCCAGCAGCTTAGATGGGGGACTAAATGGGGCTTTCTTT.

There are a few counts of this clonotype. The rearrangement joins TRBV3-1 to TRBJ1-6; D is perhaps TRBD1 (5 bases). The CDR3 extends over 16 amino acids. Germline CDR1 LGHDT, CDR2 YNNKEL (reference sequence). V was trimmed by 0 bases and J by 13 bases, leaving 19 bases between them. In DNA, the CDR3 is TGTGCCAGCAGCCAAGATCCGGGGACGGAGTTTTCCCCCCTCCACTTT. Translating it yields CASSQDPGTEFSPLHF. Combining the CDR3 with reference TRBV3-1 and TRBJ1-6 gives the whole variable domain DTAVSQTPKYLVTQMGNDKSIKCEQNLGHDTMYWYKQDSKKFLKIMFSYNNKELIINETVPNRFSPKSPDKAHLNLHINSLELGDSAVYFCASSQDPGTEFSPLHFGNGTRLTVT.

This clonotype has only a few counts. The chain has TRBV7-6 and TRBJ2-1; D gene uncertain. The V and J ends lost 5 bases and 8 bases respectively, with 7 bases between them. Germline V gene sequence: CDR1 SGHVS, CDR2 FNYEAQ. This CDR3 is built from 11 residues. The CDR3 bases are TGTGCCAGCAGCCTCACCCATGAGCAGTTCTTC. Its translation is CASSLTHEQFF.

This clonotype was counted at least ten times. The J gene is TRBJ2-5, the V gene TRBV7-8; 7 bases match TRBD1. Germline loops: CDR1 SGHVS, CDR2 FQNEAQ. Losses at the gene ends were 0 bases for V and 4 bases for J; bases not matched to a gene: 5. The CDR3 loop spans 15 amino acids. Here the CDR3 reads CASSLAGTVRETQYF. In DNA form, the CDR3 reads TGTGCCAGCAGCTTAGCGGGGACAGTACGAGAGACCCAGTACTTC.

CDR3 in amino acids: CASSVQGPGELFF. CDR3 sequence (DNA): TGTGCCAGCAGTGTACAGGGTCCCGGGGAGCTGTTTTTT. The rearrangement uses TRBV6-1 and TRBJ2-2; possibly TRBD1 for D (6 bases). The CDR3 runs to 13 residues. CDR1 MNHNS and CDR2 SASEGT come from the germline V gene. V lost 4 bases, J lost 6 bases, and 9 bases lay in between.

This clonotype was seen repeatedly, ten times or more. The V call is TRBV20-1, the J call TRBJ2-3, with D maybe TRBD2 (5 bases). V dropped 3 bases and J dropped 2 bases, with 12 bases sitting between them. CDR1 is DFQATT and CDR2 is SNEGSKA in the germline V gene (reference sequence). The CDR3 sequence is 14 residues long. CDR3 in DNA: TGCAGTGCTAGGAACGCGGGTTACACAGATACGCAGTATTTT. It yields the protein CSARNAGYTDTQYF.

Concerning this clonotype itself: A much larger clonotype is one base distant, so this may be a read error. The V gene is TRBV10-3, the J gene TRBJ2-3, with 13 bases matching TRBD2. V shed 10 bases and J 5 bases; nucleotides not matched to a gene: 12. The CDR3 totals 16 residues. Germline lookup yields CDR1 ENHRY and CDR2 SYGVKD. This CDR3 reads CATSGLAGDPIDTQYF. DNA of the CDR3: TGTGCCACATCAGGACTAGCGGGAGATCCGATAGATACGCAGTATTTT.

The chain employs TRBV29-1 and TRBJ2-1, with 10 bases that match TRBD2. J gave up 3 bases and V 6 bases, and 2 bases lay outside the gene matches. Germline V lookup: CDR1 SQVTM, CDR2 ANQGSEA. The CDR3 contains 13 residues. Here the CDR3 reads CSVPSGGYNEQFF. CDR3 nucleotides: TGCAGCGTCCCTAGCGGGGGCTACAATGAGCAGTTCTTC.

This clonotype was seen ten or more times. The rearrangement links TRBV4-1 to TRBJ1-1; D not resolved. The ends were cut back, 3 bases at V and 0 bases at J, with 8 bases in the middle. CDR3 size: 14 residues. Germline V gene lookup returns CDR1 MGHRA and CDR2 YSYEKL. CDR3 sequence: CASSHLRMNTEAFF. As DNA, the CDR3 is TGCGCCAGCAGCCATTTGCGGATGAACACTGAAGCTTTCTTT.

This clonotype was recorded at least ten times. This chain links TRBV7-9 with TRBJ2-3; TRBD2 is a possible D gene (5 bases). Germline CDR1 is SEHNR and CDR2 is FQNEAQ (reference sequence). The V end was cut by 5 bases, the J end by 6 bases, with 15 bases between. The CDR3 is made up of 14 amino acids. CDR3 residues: CASSAGDRRDTQYF. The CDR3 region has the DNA TGTGCCAGCAGCGCAGGAGACCGGAGGGATACGCAGTATTTT.

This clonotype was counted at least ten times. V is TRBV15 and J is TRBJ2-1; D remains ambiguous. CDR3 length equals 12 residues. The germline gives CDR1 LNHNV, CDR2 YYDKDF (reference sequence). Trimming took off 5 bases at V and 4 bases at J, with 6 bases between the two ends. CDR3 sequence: CATSGGYNEQFF. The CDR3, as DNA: TGTGCCACCAGCGGTGGGTACAATGAGCAGTTCTTC.

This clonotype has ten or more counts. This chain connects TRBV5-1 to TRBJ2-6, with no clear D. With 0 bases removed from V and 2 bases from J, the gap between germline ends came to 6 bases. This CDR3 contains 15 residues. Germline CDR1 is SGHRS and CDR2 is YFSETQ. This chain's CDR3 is CASSLATTGANVLTF. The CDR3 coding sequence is TGCGCCAGCAGCTTGGCGACAACTGGGGCCAACGTCCTGACTTTC.

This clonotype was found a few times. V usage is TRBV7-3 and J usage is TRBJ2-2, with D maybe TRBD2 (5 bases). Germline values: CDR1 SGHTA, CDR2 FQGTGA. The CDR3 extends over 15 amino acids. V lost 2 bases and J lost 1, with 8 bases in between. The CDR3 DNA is TGTGCCAGCAGCTTATTTCGGGGGAACACCGGGGAGCTGTTTTTT. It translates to CASSLFRGNTGELFF.

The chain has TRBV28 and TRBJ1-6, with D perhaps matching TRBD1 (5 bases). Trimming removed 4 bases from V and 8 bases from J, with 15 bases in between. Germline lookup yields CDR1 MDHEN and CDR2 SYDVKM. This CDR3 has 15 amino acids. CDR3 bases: TGTGCCAGCAGTTGGGCTCAAGGGGTTTATTCACCCCTCCACTTT. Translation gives CASSWAQGVYSPLHF.

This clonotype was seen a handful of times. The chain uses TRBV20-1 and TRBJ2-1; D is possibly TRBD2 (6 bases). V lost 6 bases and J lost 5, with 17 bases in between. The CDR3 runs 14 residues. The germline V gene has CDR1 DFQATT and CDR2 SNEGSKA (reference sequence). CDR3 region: CSAPAQEGNNEQFF. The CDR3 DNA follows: TGCAGTGCCCCGGCGCAGGAGGGGAACAATGAGCAGTTCTTC.

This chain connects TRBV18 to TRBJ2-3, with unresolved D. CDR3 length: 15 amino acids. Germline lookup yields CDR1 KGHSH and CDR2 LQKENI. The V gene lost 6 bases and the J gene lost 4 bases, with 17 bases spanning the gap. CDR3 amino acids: CASSPNPDGPDTQYF. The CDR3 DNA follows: TGTGCCAGCTCCCCTAATCCGGACGGGCCAGATACGCAGTATTTT.

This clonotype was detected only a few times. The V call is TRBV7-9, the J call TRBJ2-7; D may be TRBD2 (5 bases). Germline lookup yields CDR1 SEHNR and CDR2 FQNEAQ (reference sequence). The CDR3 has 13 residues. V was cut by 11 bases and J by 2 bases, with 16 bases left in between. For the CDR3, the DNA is TGTGCCGTACGGGAAGGCACCACCTACGAGCAGTACTTC. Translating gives CAVREGTTYEQYF.

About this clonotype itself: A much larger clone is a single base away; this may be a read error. The CDR3 DNA reads TGTGCCAGCAGCCCGACTAGCGGGAGAGGGGGGCAAGGGACCCAGTACTTC. Translation gives CASSPTSGRGGQGTQYF. V gene TRBV5-5 combines with J gene TRBJ2-5; TRBD2 agrees at 12 bases. Germline V gene data show CDR1 as SGHKS and CDR2 as YYEKEE (reference sequence). CDR3 length: 17 amino acids.

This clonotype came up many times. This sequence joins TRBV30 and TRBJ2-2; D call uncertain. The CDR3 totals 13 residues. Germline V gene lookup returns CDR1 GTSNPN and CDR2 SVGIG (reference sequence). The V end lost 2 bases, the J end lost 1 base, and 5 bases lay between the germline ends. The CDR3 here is CAWSLMNTGELFF. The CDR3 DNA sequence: TGTGCCTGGAGTTTAATGAACACCGGGGAGCTGTTTTTT.

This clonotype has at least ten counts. The CDR3 nucleotides are TGTGCCAGCAGAAACTACAATGAGCAGTTCTTC. It specifies CASRNYNEQFF. This chain joins TRBV2 and TRBJ2-1; D ambiguous. Between the trimmed V and J ends, which lost 6 bases and 3 bases, there was a span of 3 bases. Germline CDR1 reads SNHLY; CDR2 reads FYNNEI. This CDR3 has 11 amino acids.

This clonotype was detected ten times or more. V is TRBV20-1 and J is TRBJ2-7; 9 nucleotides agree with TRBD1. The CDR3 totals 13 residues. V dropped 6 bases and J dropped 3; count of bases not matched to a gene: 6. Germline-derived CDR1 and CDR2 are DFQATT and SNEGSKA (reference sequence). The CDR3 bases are TGCAGTGCCACCGGGACAGGGATCTACGAGCAGTACTTC. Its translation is CSATGTGIYEQYF.

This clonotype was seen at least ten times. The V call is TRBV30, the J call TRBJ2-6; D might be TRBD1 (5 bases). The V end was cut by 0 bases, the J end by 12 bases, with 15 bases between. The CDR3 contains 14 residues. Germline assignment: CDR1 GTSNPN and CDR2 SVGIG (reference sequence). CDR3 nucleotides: TGTGCCTGGAGTGTTCTTCCTGGGGCCGGCGTCCTGACTTTC. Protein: CAWSVLPGAGVLTF.

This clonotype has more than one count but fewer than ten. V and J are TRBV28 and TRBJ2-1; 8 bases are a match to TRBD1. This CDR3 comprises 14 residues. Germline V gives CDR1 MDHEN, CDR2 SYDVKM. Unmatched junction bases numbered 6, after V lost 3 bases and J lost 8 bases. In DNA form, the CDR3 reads TGTGCCAGCAGTTTGGACAGGGTTCGGGATGAGCAGTTCTTC. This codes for CASSLDRVRDEQFF.